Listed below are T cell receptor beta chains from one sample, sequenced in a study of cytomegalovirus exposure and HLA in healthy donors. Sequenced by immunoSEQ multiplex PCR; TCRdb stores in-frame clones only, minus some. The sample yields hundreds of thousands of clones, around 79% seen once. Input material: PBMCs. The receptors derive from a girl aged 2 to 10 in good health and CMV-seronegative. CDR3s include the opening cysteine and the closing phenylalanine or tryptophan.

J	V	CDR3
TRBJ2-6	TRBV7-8	CASSFAGGSGANVLTF
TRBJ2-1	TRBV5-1	CASSSIAGVNEQFF
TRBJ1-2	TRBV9	CASSVVVGSGQRTYGYTF
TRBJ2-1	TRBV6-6	CASSYSIDEQFF
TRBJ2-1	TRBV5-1	CASSLDGRLYNEQFF
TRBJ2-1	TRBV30	CAWSGYSESSYNEQFF
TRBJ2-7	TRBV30	CAWSATYEQYF
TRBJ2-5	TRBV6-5	CASSNTRGRMETQYF
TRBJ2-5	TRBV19	CASRGTATQAQYF
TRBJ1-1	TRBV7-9	CASSQQQENTEAFF
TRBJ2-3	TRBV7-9	CASSFPGLEADTQYF
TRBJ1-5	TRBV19	CASSIDTDPQPQHF
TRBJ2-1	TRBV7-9	CASSFSSYNEQFF
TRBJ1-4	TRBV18	CASSPKTGGSEKLFF
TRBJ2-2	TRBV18	CASSPPGQPSGELFF
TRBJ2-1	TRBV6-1	CASLGGNEQFF
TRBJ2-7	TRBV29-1	CSVYEWASEQYF
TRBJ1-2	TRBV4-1	CASSPRSNYGYTF
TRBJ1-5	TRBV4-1	CASSQDTTVNQPQHF
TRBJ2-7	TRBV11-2	CASSLGGTSGSEQYF
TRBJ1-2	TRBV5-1	CASSLGTVNYGYTF
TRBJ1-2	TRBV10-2	CASSDFNGPREHGYTF
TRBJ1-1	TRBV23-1	CASSQRDKMDIRAEAFF
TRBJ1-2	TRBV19	CASSIEDNPALYGYTF
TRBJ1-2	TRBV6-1	CASSDWQGRYGYTF